These T cell receptor beta chains were read from a single sample in a study of regulatory T cells in long-lasting Graves disease. TCRdb itself ran the multiplex PCR reads through MiXCR, one entry per CDR3 protein. The sample holds approximately 290,000 distinct CDR3 sequences; roughly 21% are singletons and the top ten take roughly three fifths. The sample here was peripheral blood mononuclear cells (PBMCs), taken when the disease was refractory, from a patient treated with antithyroid drugs. The receptors derive from a female donor with Graves disease. Both conserved end residues are part of each CDR3. The D gene is left open where the match is weak. Clone size is given for some rows only: seen once, a few or many times, or a class if the clone is expanded.

size,D,V,J,CDR3,DNA
many,-,TRBV28,TRBJ1-2,CATHGLGSLTGNGYTF,TGTGCCACTCACGGTCTTGGCAGTCTTACAGGGAATGGCTACACCTTC
few,-,TRBV2,TRBJ2-6,CASSPTGNPVGANVLTF,TGTGCCAGCAGCCCCACGGGAAATCCAGTTGGGGCCAACGTCCTGACTTTC
many,TRBD2,TRBV2,TRBJ2-2,CASSVKAGGPSNTGELFF,TGTGCCAGCAGTGTCAAGGCGGGAGGGCCGTCGAACACCGGGGAGCTGTTTTTT
few,-,TRBV9,TRBJ2-3,CASSGGGVTDTQYF,TGTGCCAGCAGCGGTGGCGGAGTCACAGATACGCAGTATTTT
-,-,TRBV7-9,TRBJ2-5,CACGYNQETQYF,TGTGCCTGCGGGTATAACCAAGAGACCCAGTACTTC
many,-,TRBV7-2,TRBJ2-7,CASSLFADTSYEQYF,TGTGCCAGCAGCTTGTTTGCAGACACTTCCTACGAACAGTACTTC
-,-,TRBV30,TRBJ2-3,CAWKNGISTDTQYF,TGTGCCTGGAAAAACGGAATTAGCACAGATACGCAGTATTTT
many,-,TRBV6-1,TRBJ2-7,CASSANRDPRSEQYF,TGTGCCAGCAGTGCAAACAGGGATCCGAGGTCGGAGCAGTACTTC
many,-,TRBV25-1,TRBJ2-6,CASSEDSGAGANVLTF,TGTGCCAGCAGTGAAGATTCAGGGGCTGGGGCCAACGTCCTGACTTTC
few,TRBD1,TRBV7-9,TRBJ2-1,CASSFLQGARNEQFF,TGTGCCAGCAGCTTCCTTCAGGGGGCGCGGAATGAGCAGTTCTTC
-,TRBD2,TRBV7-2,TRBJ2-5,CASRGGSFRETQYF,TGTGCCAGCAGGGGAGGGAGTTTCCGGGAGACCCAGTACTTC
-,-,TRBV30,TRBJ2-2,CAVQTYDTGELFF,TGTGCCGTACAAACCTACGACACCGGGGAGCTGTTTTTT
few,-,TRBV29-1,TRBJ1-6,CSVRERTDDNSPLHF,TGCAGCGTCAGGGAGCGGACAGATGATAATTCACCCCTCCACTTT
many,-,TRBV28,TRBJ2-4,CASSSTGLSYNIQYF,TGTGCCAGCAGTTCAACGGGGCTTTCGTACAACATTCAGTACTTC
few,TRBD1,TRBV10-3,TRBJ1-5,CAPITGDQPQHF,TGTGCCCCTATAACAGGGGATCAGCCCCAGCATTTT
few,-,TRBV29-1,TRBJ2-7,CSVEKDGYEQYF,TGCAGCGTTGAAAAGGACGGCTACGAGCAGTACTTC
-,-,TRBV20-1,TRBJ2-7,CSADSGHRLSYEQYF,TGCAGTGCTGACTCGGGACACCGGCTCTCCTACGAGCAGTACTTC
few,TRBD1,TRBV29-1,TRBJ2-7,CSVETGYDEQYF,TGCAGCGTCGAGACAGGGTATGACGAGCAGTACTTC
-,TRBD2,TRBV30,TRBJ2-7,CAWSVGLAGDYEQYF,TGTGCCTGGAGTGTAGGACTAGCGGGAGACTACGAGCAGTACTTC
few,-,TRBV7-3,TRBJ2-5,CASSALGETQYF,TGTGCCAGCAGCGCGCTAGGGGAGACCCAGTACTTC
few,-,TRBV7-9,TRBJ1-1,CASSLDEDTEAFF,TGTGCCAGCAGCTTAGATGAGGACACTGAAGCTTTCTTT
many,TRBD2,TRBV5-6,TRBJ2-5,CASSLGTRTSQETQYF,TGTGCCAGCAGCTTAGGGACTAGGACATCCCAAGAGACCCAGTACTTC
-,-,TRBV18,TRBJ2-5,CASSPQEREETQYF,TGTGCCAGCTCACCCCAAGAAAGGGAAGAGACCCAGTACTTC
many,-,TRBV6-1,TRBJ1-1,CASSELLWGRGTEAFF,TGTGCCAGCAGTGAACTTCTGTGGGGAAGGGGCACTGAAGCTTTCTTT
few,-,TRBV12-3/TRBV12-4,TRBJ2-5,CASSYTRQLQETQYF,TGTGCCAGCAGTTATACTAGGCAGCTCCAAGAGACCCAGTACTTC
once,TRBD2,TRBV11-2,TRBJ2-3,CASSSLLAGGADTQYF,TGTGCCAGCAGCTCACTTCTAGCGGGGGGCGCAGATACGCAGTATTTT
many,-,TRBV5-1,TRBJ2-7,CASSLSPSYEQYF,TGTGCCAGCAGCTTGAGTCCCTCCTACGAGCAGTACTTC
few,-,TRBV15,TRBJ1-2,CATSRDRNGGYTF,TGTGCCACCAGCAGAGATCGGAATGGCGGCTACACCTTC
few,-,TRBV29-1,TRBJ1-2,CSVEQSGFYTF,TGCAGCGTTGAACAATCAGGCTTCTACACCTTC
many,-,TRBV12-3/TRBV12-4,TRBJ1-1,CATQFGVNTEAFF,TGTGCCACTCAGTTTGGGGTGAACACTGAAGCTTTCTTT
-,TRBD2,TRBV14,TRBJ2-5,CASSRLAGVGWQETQYF,TGTGCCAGCAGCCGACTAGCGGGAGTGGGATGGCAAGAGACCCAGTACTTC
-,-,TRBV5-6,TRBJ1-2,CASRWRHRLGNYGYTF,TGTGCCAGCAGGTGGAGACACCGATTGGGGAACTATGGCTACACCTTC
-,-,TRBV7-2,TRBJ2-5,CASSSQGGAQETQYF,TGTGCCAGCAGCTCCCAGGGGGGGGCCCAAGAGACCCAGTACTTC
many,-,TRBV6-1,TRBJ2-7,CASRQGRGLSYEQYF,TGTGCCAGCAGGCAGGGGAGGGGCCTCTCCTACGAGCAGTACTTC
-,-,TRBV29-1,TRBJ1-4,CSVGQVPEGKLFF,TGCAGCGTTGGGCAGGTGCCCGAGGGAAAACTGTTTTTT
-,-,TRBV3-1,TRBJ1-6,CASSQGGGGYSPLHF,TGTGCCAGCAGCCAAGGGGGGGGGGGGTATTCACCCCTCCACTTT
-,-,TRBV3-1,TRBJ2-7,CASSLAGTLTYEQYF,TGTGCCAGCAGCCTCGCAGGGACCTTAACCTACGAGCAGTACTTC
-,TRBD2,TRBV2,TRBJ2-3,CASTLSGRTDTQYF,TGTGCCAGCACCCTAAGCGGGAGGACAGATACGCAGTATTTT
-,TRBD2,TRBV6-5,TRBJ2-7,CASSYSSGIETGTIPYEQYF,TGTGCCAGCAGTTACTCGTCGGGCATCGAGACCGGGACTATCCCATACGAGCAGTACTTC
-,-,TRBV6-5,TRBJ1-1,CASSYSYLSSGGSRTEAFF,TGTGCCAGCAGTTACTCGTATTTGAGTAGTGGAGGGAGTAGGACTGAAGCTTTCTTT
few,-,TRBV5-1,TRBJ2-7,CASSLGGNVYEQYF,TGCGCCAGCAGCTTGGGAGGGAACGTCTACGAGCAGTACTTC